Listed below are T cell receptor beta chains from one sample, sequenced in a study of blood T cells in healthy people across ages. One entry per CDR3 protein, called by TCRdb with MiXCR from the 5' RACE reads. This sample yields about 2 million distinct CDR3 sequences, of which around half are seen a single time; approximately 2.1% belongs to the top ten. Source material: blood. These receptors originate from a woman between 40 and 50 years old in good health. The CDR3 runs from the conserved cysteine through the conserved F or W. A D gene is named only where the DNA matches it firmly. Expanded clones are given a class, and other clones once, few, many or no size at all.

TRBJ2-7	few	15	-	TRBV4-3	CASSQDGAASYEQYF	TGCGCCAGCAGCCAAGATGGGGCAGCCTCCTACGAGCAGTACTTC
TRBJ2-7	-	13	-	TRBV6-1	CASSEPVTYEQYF	TGTGCCAGCAGTGAACCGGTTACCTACGAGCAGTACTTC
TRBJ2-4	many	15	-	TRBV27	CASSFGGLAKNIQYF	TGTGCCAGCAGCTTTGGCGGCCTAGCCAAAAACATTCAGTACTTC
TRBJ2-1	-	11	-	TRBV20-1	CSTRVGYEQFF	TGCAGTACTAGAGTGGGATATGAGCAGTTCTTC
TRBJ2-3	-	17	TRBD2	TRBV7-3	CASSLEGLAGTLDTQYF	TGTGCCAGCAGCTTAGAGGGACTAGCGGGGACCTTGGATACGCAGTATTTT
TRBJ2-5	few	14	-	TRBV6-5	CASSSGRVAETQYF	TGTGCCAGCAGTTCGGGCAGGGTAGCAGAGACCCAGTACTTC
TRBJ2-5	once	16	-	TRBV6-5	CASSYWGEKGKETQYF	TGTGCCAGCAGTTACTGGGGAGAGAAGGGAAAAGAGACCCAGTACTTC
TRBJ1-1	-	14	-	TRBV4-3	CASSQWTAATEAFF	TGCGCCAGCAGCCAGTGGACAGCGGCAACTGAAGCTTTCTTT
TRBJ2-5	-	16	-	TRBV18	CASSPQVGKVQETQYF	TGTGCCAGCTCACCACAGGTGGGGAAGGTTCAAGAGACCCAGTACTTC
TRBJ2-6	many	14	-	TRBV29-1	CSVPGVSGANVLTF	TGCAGCGTTCCCGGGGTCTCTGGGGCCAACGTCCTGACTTTC
TRBJ2-1	-	16	TRBD2	TRBV7-2	CASSLAPSGGEDEQFF	TGTGCCAGCAGCTTAGCGCCCAGCGGGGGGGAGGATGAGCAGTTCTTC
TRBJ2-7	-	13	-	TRBV7-9	CASSFAGANEQYF	TGTGCCAGCAGCTTCGCGGGGGCAAACGAGCAGTACTTC
TRBJ1-5	-	17	TRBD1	TRBV6-2/TRBV6-3	CASSYGTATLVSQPQHF	TGTGCCAGCAGTTACGGGACAGCGACACTTGTTAGTCAGCCCCAGCATTTT
TRBJ2-7	-	14	TRBD2	TRBV6-5	CASKIAGSSYEQYF	TGTGCCAGCAAAATAGCGGGTAGCTCCTACGAGCAGTACTTC
TRBJ2-1	-	9	-	TRBV7-9	CASSPSQFF	TGTGCCAGCAGCCCCTCGCAGTTCTTC
TRBJ2-1	-	13	-	TRBV28	CASSETGDNEQFF	TGTGCCAGCAGTGAGACGGGGGACAATGAGCAGTTCTTC
TRBJ2-5	-	15	TRBD1	TRBV20-1	CSARAMTGGGETQYF	TGCAGTGCTAGAGCCATGACAGGGGGCGGGGAGACCCAGTACTTC
TRBJ2-3	-	17	-	TRBV14	CVSSQARGTLGTDTQYF	TGTGTCAGCAGCCAAGCCAGGGGTACCCTAGGCACAGATACGCAGTATTTT
TRBJ1-5	few	14	-	TRBV9	CASSRATGGQPQHF	TGTGCCAGCAGCAGGGCGACAGGTGGTCAGCCCCAGCATTTT
TRBJ1-2	-	15	-	TRBV7-2	CASSSDSSFNYGYTF	TGTGCCAGCAGCTCAGACAGTAGTTTTAACTATGGCTACACCTTC
TRBJ2-5	few	13	-	TRBV6-2/TRBV6-3	CASRTRGGETQYF	TGTGCCAGCAGAACCAGGGGTGGTGAGACCCAGTACTTC
TRBJ1-4	few	14	-	TRBV7-2	CASSLTGGAEKLFF	TGTGCCAGCAGCTTAACCGGGGGAGCAGAAAAACTGTTTTTT